This T cell receptor (beta chain) was recorded in a study of T cells in Graves' hyperthyroidism and ophthalmopathy. Points from the study as a whole: Blood also held most thyroid clonotypes expanded beyond 0.001. In simple terms, a model built on 13 V-J features told ophthalmopathy apart from stable hyperthyroidism.

This CDR3 contains 13 residues. V lost 4 bases and J lost 17, with 20 bases in between. Germline CDR1 reads SNHLY; CDR2 reads FYNNEI. Concerning this clonotype itself: Its antigen remains unidentified.

An absence of ophthalmopathy progression within 18 months meant stable Graves' hyperthyroidism. Researchers barred patients who had uncontrolled infection, other autoimmune disease, pregnancy or lactation. TCR beta CDR3 regions were amplified from RNA transcripts. A first-round RT-PCR of the TCR CDR3 used the HTBI primer set. TCRdb independently ran MiXCR on the multiplex PCR reads; one entry per CDR3 protein. The table lists fewer than 110,000 distinct CDR3 sequences, over 45% of them singletons. The V gene is TRBV2, the J gene TRBJ1-4; no clear D gene. Source material: blood. The TCR comes from a middle-aged man with Graves' hyperthyroidism. For the CDR3, the DNA is TGTGCCAGCAGTGGAGGGTCTGAGACACCCATATTTTTT. Translating gives CASSGGSETPIFF.